The 9 T cell receptor beta chains in this list originate from one sample, sequenced in a study of CD8+CD57+ T cells in acquired aplastic anemia. Investigators profiled TCR beta VDJ and CDR3 from genomic DNA template. Via MiXCR, TCRdb re-called the reads, giving one row per CDR3 protein. Altogether around 190,000 distinct CDR3 sequences are present, less than 65% being singletons, with the ten largest covering 16%. The sequenced sample was sorted CD4+, CD8+, or CD8+CD57+ T cells (not recorded which) from PBMCs. The source of these receptors is a human donor in good health, serving as a control.

The genes are TRBV7-2 and TRBJ2-1, with 13 bases that match TRBD2. Germline values: CDR1 SGHTA, CDR2 FQGNSA. The CDR3 runs 18 residues. V lost 3 bases and J lost 1; bases outside the gene matches: 6. Written as DNA, the CDR3 is TGTGCCAGCAGCTTCAGTGGACTAGCGGGGGTATCCTACAATGAGCAGTTCTTC. Its translation is CASSFSGLAGVSYNEQFF.

In nucleotides, the CDR3 is TGCAGTGCTAGTATGGGGCTGGAGACCCAGTACTTC. This translates into CSASMGLETQYF. V and J are TRBV20-1 and TRBJ2-5, with D possibly being TRBD1 (5 bases). The germline V gene has CDR1 DFQATT and CDR2 SNEGSKA (reference sequence). V gave up 3 bases and J gave up 5 bases, with 10 bases separating them. This CDR3 is 12 amino acids long.

This clonotype was observed many times. The CDR3 here is CSARDGTGRETQYF. The DNA of the CDR3 is TGCAGTGCTAGAGATGGGACAGGGCGGGAGACCCAGTACTTC. The chain couples TRBV20-1 to TRBJ2-5; 9 bases map to TRBD1. The V and J ends lost 0 bases and 5 bases, in that order; junction bases with no gene match: 4. CDR1 and CDR2 from the germline V gene are DFQATT and SNEGSKA (reference sequence). The CDR3 loop spans 14 amino acids.

This clonotype occurred once. The V call is TRBV7-9, the J call TRBJ2-5; D is ambiguous. The J call may be incorrect, as the DNA end agrees better with TRBJ2-7. CDR3 length: 13 amino acids. Germline V CDR1 and CDR2: SEHNR, FQNEAQ (reference sequence). The CDR3 sequence is CASSSPNSYEQYF. CDR3 nucleotides: TGTGCCAGCAGCTCCCCCAATTCCTACGAGCAGTACTTC.

The V call is TRBV7-8, the J call TRBJ2-7; 10 nucleotides match TRBD1. J gave up 2 bases and V 5 bases, and 3 bases lay outside the gene matches. CDR1 is SGHVS and CDR2 is FQNEAQ in the germline V gene. This CDR3 contains 14 residues. This chain's CDR3 is CASSPDRGTYEQYF. CDR3 nucleotides: TGTGCCAGCAGCCCGGACAGGGGGACCTACGAGCAGTACTTC.

The CDR3 loop is CASRAGNWENSPLHF. CDR3 in DNA: TGTGCCAGCAGGGCAGGGAATTGGGAAAATTCACCCCTCCACTTT. V gene TRBV2 combines with J gene TRBJ1-6, with D perhaps TRBD1 (5 bases). Germline assignment: CDR1 SNHLY and CDR2 FYNNEI. The CDR3 runs to 15 residues. V was shortened by 6 bases and J by 7 bases, with 16 bases between the two germline ends.

CDR3 in amino acids: CASSPVEGQAYGYTF. CDR3 DNA: TGTGCCAGCTCACCCGTAGAGGGACAGGCTTATGGCTACACCTTC. The rearrangement links TRBV6-2 or TRBV6-3 to TRBJ1-2; 8 bases map to TRBD1. The CDR3 length is 15 residues. Trimming removed 8 bases from V and 5 bases from J; junction bases left unmatched: 13. Germline CDR1 MNHEY, CDR2 SVGEGT.

This clonotype was seen at least ten times. This sequence joins TRBV25-1 and TRBJ1-2; a weak D match, TRBD1 (5 bases). Germline CDR1 reads MGHDK; CDR2 reads SYGVNS. The CDR3 contains 13 residues. The V gene lost 10 bases and the J gene lost 4 bases, with 16 bases spanning the gap. In nucleotides, the CDR3 is TGTGCCATCCCACCGAGGGGTGGCTATGGCTACACCTTC. Amino acids: CAIPPRGGYGYTF.

In this sample, this clonotype turned up a few times. A much larger clonotype is one base distant, so this may be a read error. The V call is TRBV20-1, the J call TRBJ1-3, with D unclear. The CDR3 spans 13 residues. The germline CDR1 and CDR2 sequences are DFQATT and SNEGSKA (reference sequence). The DNA for the CDR3 is TGCAGTGCTAGAGACATCTCTGGAAACACCATGTATTTT. It codes for CSARDISGNTMYF.